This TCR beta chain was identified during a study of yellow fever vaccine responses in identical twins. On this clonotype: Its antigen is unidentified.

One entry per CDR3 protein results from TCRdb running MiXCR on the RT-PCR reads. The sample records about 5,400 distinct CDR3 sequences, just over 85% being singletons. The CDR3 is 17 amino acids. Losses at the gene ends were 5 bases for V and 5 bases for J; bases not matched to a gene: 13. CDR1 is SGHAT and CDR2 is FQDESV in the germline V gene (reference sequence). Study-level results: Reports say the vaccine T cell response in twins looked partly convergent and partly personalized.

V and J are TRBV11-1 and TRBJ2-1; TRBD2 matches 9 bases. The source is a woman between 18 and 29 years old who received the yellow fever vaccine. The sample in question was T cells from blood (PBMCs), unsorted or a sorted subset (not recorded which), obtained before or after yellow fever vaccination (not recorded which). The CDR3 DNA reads TGTGCCAGCAGCACTCGAATGACTAGCGGCTATGACAATGAGCAGTTCTTC. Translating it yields CASSTRMTSGYDNEQFF.